The 3 T cell receptor beta chains listed next were all sequenced from one sample in a study of T-cell memory formation after mild COVID-19. TCRdb called the 5' RACE reads again in MiXCR, with one record for every CDR3 protein. The sample lists roughly 130,000 distinct CDR3 sequences, 5% to 6.5% occurring once. The sample consisted of PBMCs or a T cell subset sorted from them (not recorded which). These TCRs come from an adult woman who had mild COVID-19 (a few samples of this study predate the infection). Cell type and time point are not known.

This clonotype occurred many times. The chain is built from TRBV6-6 and TRBJ2-7; D not resolved. This CDR3 spans 13 amino acids. With 3 bases removed from V and 4 bases from J, the gap between germline ends came to 10 bases. Germline V gene lookup returns CDR1 MNHNY and CDR2 SVGAGI (reference sequence). The CDR3 DNA reads as TGTGCCAGCAGTTATGGACGGGTATACGAGCAGTACTTC. Translating gives CASSYGRVYEQYF.

The table lists this clonotype with many counts. The rearrangement links TRBV5-1 to TRBJ1-1; weak D call: TRBD1 (6 bases). Trimming stripped 1 base from V and 6 bases from J, with 16 bases between. Germline CDR1 SGHRS, CDR2 YFSETQ. The CDR3 is made up of 15 amino acids. The CDR3 region has the DNA TGCGCCAGCAGCTTGTCGGGGTTCAGGGGATCTGAAGCTTTCTTT. The encoded protein is CASSLSGFRGSEAFF.

This clonotype was seen repeatedly, ten times or more. The V and J genes are TRBV20-1 and TRBJ2-7; 8 nucleotides match TRBD2. CDR1 is DFQATT, CDR2 SNEGSKA, per germline (reference sequence). The CDR3 sequence is 12 residues long. The V gene end was trimmed by 4 bases and the J gene end by 3 bases; junction bases not matched to a gene: 2. CDR3 coding DNA: TGCAGTGCTACGGGGGGGAACTACGAGCAGTACTTC. Protein: CSATGGNYEQYF.